This T cell receptor (beta chain) was observed in a study of vaccination effects on CD4 cells after COVID-19. Generated by immunoSEQ multiplex PCR, the TCRdb table keeps only in-frame clones and is missing some. The sample gives 73,000 or so clones, around 76% of which show up once; about 10% is in the top ten. Trimming pared 5 bases from V and 0 bases from J, leaving 7 bases between. From germline, CDR1 is SGHTA and CDR2 FQGNSA. The CDR3 is 13 residues long. There are a few counts of this clone. Antigen: not known. ViraFEST expansion of antigen-specific CD4+ T cells with viral peptide pools preceded sequencing. At the end of around eleven days of culture, CD4+ T cells were isolated. Vaccinated recipients, who were negative for nucleocapsid antibodies, had no history of SARS-CoV-2 infection.

The rearrangement links TRBV7-2 to TRBJ1-2; D is uncertain. This material consisted of CD4+ T cells from PBMCs cultured with SARS-CoV-2 spike peptides, taken before COVID-19 vaccination. This TCR was sampled from a human donor who received a COVID-19 vaccine. CDR3 protein: CASSQWTNYGYTF. The CDR3 nucleotides are TGTGCCAGCAGCCAATGGACTAACTATGGCTACACCTTC.